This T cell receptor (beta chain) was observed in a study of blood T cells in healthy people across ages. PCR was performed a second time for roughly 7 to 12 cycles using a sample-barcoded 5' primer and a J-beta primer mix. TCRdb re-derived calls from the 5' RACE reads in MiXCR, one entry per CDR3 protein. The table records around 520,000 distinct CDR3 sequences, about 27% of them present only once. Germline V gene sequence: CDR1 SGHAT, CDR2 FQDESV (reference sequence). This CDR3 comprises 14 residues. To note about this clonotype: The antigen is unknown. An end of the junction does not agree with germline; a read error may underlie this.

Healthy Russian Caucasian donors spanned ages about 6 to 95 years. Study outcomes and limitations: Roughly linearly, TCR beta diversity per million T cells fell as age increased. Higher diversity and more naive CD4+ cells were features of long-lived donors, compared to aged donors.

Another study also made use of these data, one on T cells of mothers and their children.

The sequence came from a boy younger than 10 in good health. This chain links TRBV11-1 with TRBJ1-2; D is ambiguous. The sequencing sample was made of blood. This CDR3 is CASSHRTPGMAKAF. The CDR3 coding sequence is TGTGCCAGCAGCCATCGGACCCCAGGCATGGCTAAGGCCTTC.